This record concerns one T cell receptor beta chain sequence. Unique molecular identifiers were incorporated into the prepared TCRbeta library. One entry per CDR3 protein, called by TCRdb with MiXCR from the PCR reads. The data contain under 300,000 distinct CDR3 sequences, around 8.9% of them singletons. The length of the CDR3 is 13 residues. Unmatched junction bases numbered 4, after V lost 4 bases and J lost 2 bases. Germline CDR1 reads GTSNPN; CDR2 reads SVGIG (reference sequence). This record belongs to a study of T-cell reconstitution after alpha-beta-depleted transplantation in children. The V gene is TRBV30, the J gene TRBJ2-7; 8 positions agree with TRBD2. Sequenced here: PBMCs from the stem cell graft donor, sampled from the stem cell graft. This receptor was obtained from a human donor who donated a stem cell graft to a child with SCID. The CDR3 sequence: CAWTGGVAYEQYF. DNA for the CDR3: TGTGCCTGGACCGGGGGGGTAGCCTACGAGCAGTACTTC.